A selection of T cell receptor beta chains follows, all from one sample in a study of T cell responses to AZD1222 COVID-19 vaccine. Libraries were prepared by immunoSEQ multiplex PCR; TCRdb keeps only in-frame clonotypes and omits some of them. The ten top clones account for over 2%, within a sample of around 150,000 clones. Sequenced input: peripheral blood. Receptors originate from an adult in good health. The CDR3 runs from the conserved cysteine through the conserved F or W. The D gene is left open where the match is weak.

d_gene: NA; v_gene: TRBV11-3; j_gene: TRBJ2-6; CDR3nt: TGTGCCAGCAGTTGGATCTCTGGGGCCAACGTCCTGACTTTC; CDR3aa: CASSWISGANVLTF
d_gene: TRBD2; v_gene: TRBV9; j_gene: TRBJ2-3; CDR3nt: TGTGCCAGCAGCGCCGGGACTAGCGACACAGATACGCAGTATTTT; CDR3aa: CASSAGTSDTDTQYF
d_gene: TRBD1; v_gene: TRBV5-1; j_gene: TRBJ1-1; CDR3nt: TGCGCCAGCAGTCGGACAGGGGGAGACACTGAAGCTTTCTTT; CDR3aa: CASSRTGGDTEAFF
d_gene: NA; v_gene: TRBV6-5; j_gene: TRBJ1-1; CDR3nt: TGTGCCAGCAGGGCTCTGGGAGGGCACACTGAAGCTTTCTTT; CDR3aa: CASRALGGHTEAFF
d_gene: TRBD1; v_gene: TRBV11-2; j_gene: TRBJ2-7; CDR3nt: TGTGCCAGCAGCCCGGGACAGGGGGGATTTTTAAGCAGGTACTTC; CDR3aa: CASSPGQGGFLSRYF
d_gene: TRBD1; v_gene: TRBV6-6; j_gene: TRBJ1-1; CDR3nt: TGTGCCAGCAGTTACTACAGGGGGAACACTGAAGCTTTCTTT; CDR3aa: CASSYYRGNTEAFF
d_gene: NA; v_gene: TRBV4-1; j_gene: TRBJ1-5; CDR3nt: TGCGCCAGCAGCCAATCGACAGGAGGACTCAATCAGCCCCAGCATTTT; CDR3aa: CASSQSTGGLNQPQHF
d_gene: TRBD1; v_gene: TRBV18; j_gene: TRBJ1-1; CDR3nt: TGTGCCAGCTCAGCGAACCGGGACAGGGGGCACACTGAAGCTTTCTTT; CDR3aa: CASSANRDRGHTEAFF
d_gene: NA; v_gene: TRBV5-1; j_gene: TRBJ1-1; CDR3nt: TGCGCCAGCAGCTTGGGGGGACACCGAATGGATGAAGCTTTCTTT; CDR3aa: CASSLGGHRMDEAFF
d_gene: TRBD1; v_gene: TRBV27; j_gene: TRBJ1-5; CDR3nt: TGTGCCAGCAGTTTGGCGGGCGGACAGGGGTCCAATCAGCCCCAGCATTTT; CDR3aa: CASSLAGGQGSNQPQHF